This TCR beta chain originates from a study of blood T cell repertoires in COVID-19. The overall study: T cells, B-cell-depleted T cells, or PBMCs provided the cDNA or gDNA that served as material.

The CDR3 length is 14 residues. V lost 4 bases, J lost 2 bases, and 9 bases lay in between. Germline V gene sequence: CDR1 LNHNV, CDR2 YYDKDF (reference sequence). Participants had their cohort set by participant-reported clinical history. Libraries were prepared by immunoSEQ multiplex PCR; TCRdb keeps only in-frame clonotypes and omits some of them. The table has 150,000 to 200,000 clones, about 86% seen once. The chain couples TRBV15 to TRBJ1-3; the D is unclear. Sequences were obtained from PBMCs or T cells enriched from blood (not recorded which). The receptor comes from a woman between 45 and 65 years old in a cohort exposed to, infected with or recovered from COVID-19 (not recorded which). CDR3 sequence: CATSTRETGNTIYF. CDR3 in DNA: TGTGCCACCAGCACTCGGGAAACTGGAAACACCATATATTTT.